Below, 19 T cell receptor beta chains from the same sample are listed, as sequenced in a study of cytotoxic CD8 clonotypes in ibrutinib-treated CLL. Sequencing was performed with immunoSEQ multiplex PCR; in TCRdb, only in-frame clones are kept and a portion is missing. This repertoire shows about 21,000 clones, 70% to 80% found once; its top ten account for 26%. The specimen comprised PBMCs, sampled before ibrutinib treatment. The receptors come from a human donor with chronic lymphocytic leukemia.

The chain recombines TRBV5-4 with TRBJ2-7; 8 bases align to TRBD1. CDR3 length equals 15 residues. Germline V gives CDR1 SGHNT, CDR2 YYREEE (reference sequence). After removal of 4 bases from V and 0 bases from J, the junction contained 6 bases not matched to a gene. CDR3 bases: TGTGCCAGCAGCCCTAGACAGGGGACCTCCTACGAGCAGTACTTC. It specifies CASSPRQGTSYEQYF.

In its sample, this clone was seen once. The V and J genes are TRBV6-5 and TRBJ2-7; D remains ambiguous. V lost 4 bases and J lost 3, with 10 bases in between. This CDR3 spans 13 amino acids. The germline V gene has CDR1 MNHEY and CDR2 SVGAGI. CDR3 in amino acids: CASSSTPFYEQYF. CDR3 coding DNA: TGTGCCAGCAGTTCCACCCCCTTCTACGAGCAGTACTTC.

The V call is TRBV2, the J call TRBJ2-1; D remains ambiguous. The CDR3 has 14 residues. The V gene lost 6 bases and the J gene lost 4 bases, with 13 bases spanning the gap. Germline CDR1 reads SNHLY; CDR2 reads FYNNEI. The CDR3 nucleotides read TGTGCCAGCAGCGAACCGTTCAGATACAATGAGCAGTTCTTC. Its translation is CASSEPFRYNEQFF.

The chain recombines TRBV4-1 with TRBJ2-7; 8 bases are shared with TRBD1. The CDR3 sequence is 16 residues long. V shed 0 bases and J 7 bases; nucleotides not matched to a gene: 11. Germline V gives CDR1 MGHRA, CDR2 YSYEKL. The chain's CDR3 is CASSQEPTGVSGEQYF. For the CDR3, the DNA is TGCGCCAGCAGCCAAGAGCCGACAGGGGTCTCCGGGGAGCAGTACTTC.

The chain has TRBV28 and TRBJ2-7, with D hard to call. The CDR3 totals 13 residues. CDR1 is MDHEN, CDR2 SYDVKM, per germline. Trimming shortened V by 3 bases and J by 1 base, and 7 bases separated the two germline ends. The CDR3 DNA reads as TGTGCCAGCAGTTTTGGCGGTTCCTACGAGCAGTACTTC. Its translation is CASSFGGSYEQYF. The complete variable domain, with remaining parts taken from reference TRBV28 and TRBJ2-7, reads DVKVTQSSRYLVKRTGEKVFLECVQDMDHENMFWYRQDPGLGLRLIYFSYDVKMKEKGDIPEGYSVSREKKERFSLILESASTNQTSMYLCASSFGGSYEQYFGPGTRLTVT.

The rearrangement links TRBV28 to TRBJ1-5; 7 nucleotides align to TRBD1. The ends lost 5 bases at V and 3 bases at J; junction bases unmatched: 7. CDR3 size: 15 residues. Germline V gene data show CDR1 as MDHEN and CDR2 as SYDVKM. CDR3 in amino acids: CASSRTGVDNQPQHF. The CDR3 DNA follows: TGTGCCAGCAGTCGGACAGGCGTCGACAATCAGCCCCAGCATTTT. The full variable domain, completed using reference TRBV28 and TRBJ1-5, is DVKVTQSSRYLVKRTGEKVFLECVQDMDHENMFWYRQDPGLGLRLIYFSYDVKMKEKGDIPEGYSVSREKKERFSLILESASTNQTSMYLCASSRTGVDNQPQHFGDGTRLSIL.

The V call is TRBV11-2, the J call TRBJ2-1, with D perhaps being TRBD1 or TRBD2 (5 bases each). The CDR3 is 17 residues long. The V and J ends lost 1 base and 8 bases respectively, with 21 bases between them. The germline gives CDR1 SGHAT, CDR2 FQNNGV. CDR3 loop: CASSLGSLRDAPHEQFF. In DNA, the CDR3 is TGTGCCAGCAGCTTAGGGTCTCTCCGGGACGCCCCCCATGAGCAGTTCTTC. The full variable domain, in which reference TRBV11-2 and TRBJ2-1 provide the parts outside the CDR3, is EAGVAQSPRYKIIEKRQSVAFWCNPISGHATLYWYQQILGQGPKLLIQFQNNGVVDDSQLPKDRFSAERLKGVDSTLKIQPAKLEDSAVYLCASSLGSLRDAPHEQFFGPGTRLTVL.

This rearrangement joins TRBV5-1 to TRBJ1-3; possible D gene TRBD1, 6 bases. Between the trimmed V and J ends, which lost 2 bases and 4 bases, there was a span of 10 bases. The CDR3 has 14 residues. The germline V gene has CDR1 SGHRS and CDR2 YFSETQ. The CDR3 protein is CASSLTGRGNTIYF. The CDR3 DNA sequence: TGCGCCAGCAGCTTAACAGGGAGAGGAAACACCATATATTTT.

The gene calls are TRBV14 and TRBJ2-1; no clear D gene. The V gene lost 1 base and the J gene lost 3 bases, with 13 bases spanning the gap. Germline loops: CDR1 SGHDN, CDR2 FVKESK. The CDR3 totals 16 residues. CDR3 sequence (DNA): TGTGCCAGCAGCCAAGGTAGGAAACAGTTCTACAATGAGCAGTTCTTC. Protein: CASSQGRKQFYNEQFF.

The chain employs TRBV5-1 and TRBJ2-1; 12 nucleotides agree with TRBD1. Germline V gives CDR1 SGHRS, CDR2 YFSETQ. After removal of 1 base from V and 9 bases from J, the junction contained 5 bases not matched to a gene. The CDR3 is 15 amino acids. CDR3 protein: CASSLLGQGAGEQFF. CDR3 DNA: TGCGCCAGCAGCTTGTTGGGACAGGGGGCAGGTGAGCAGTTCTTC.

The chain is built from TRBV12-2 and TRBJ2-3; the DNA was not used to check the table's D call, TRBD2. TRBV12-2 is assigned pseudogene status. The CDR3 length is 15 residues. CDR3 bases: TGTGCAAGTCGCTTAGGATTAGCGGTTAAGGATACGCAGTATTTT. Translated, it gives CASRLGLAVKDTQYF.

This rearrangement joins TRBV5-4 to TRBJ1-1; TRBD1 might be the D (6 bases). Trimming cost V 3 bases and J 7 bases, with 13 bases left between them. The CDR3 is 13 residues long. Germline CDR1 reads SGHNT; CDR2 reads YYREEE (reference sequence). CDR3: CASSSQGRDEAFF. The CDR3 DNA is TGTGCCAGCAGCTCCCAGGGGCGAGATGAAGCTTTCTTT.

The chain recombines TRBV27 with TRBJ2-3; D gene unclear. V was shortened by 5 bases and J by 5 bases, with 8 bases between the two germline ends. The CDR3 has 12 amino acids. CDR1 and CDR2 from the germline V gene are MNHEY and SMNVEV (reference sequence). The CDR3 loop is CASSKWKDTQYF. The CDR3 DNA sequence: TGTGCCAGCAGTAAGTGGAAAGATACGCAGTATTTT.

J is TRBJ2-1 and V is TRBV11-1, with D possibly matching TRBD1 (6 bases). Germline V gives CDR1 SGHAT, CDR2 FQDESV (reference sequence). V was pared by 3 bases and J by 6 bases, with 12 bases between. There are 14 residues in the CDR3. DNA for the CDR3: TGTGCCAGCAGCTTTCCCCTACAGGGCAATGAGCAGTTCTTC. This gives the protein CASSFPLQGNEQFF. The full variable domain, completed using reference TRBV11-1 and TRBJ2-1, is EAEVAQSPRYKITEKSQAVAFWCDPISGHATLYWYRQILGQGPELLVQFQDESVVDDSQLPKDRFSAERLKGVDSTLKIQPAELGDSAMYLCASSFPLQGNEQFFGPGTRLTVL.

The chain recombines TRBV7-9 with TRBJ1-1; D possibly corresponds to TRBD1 (5 bases). The V end lost 4 bases, the J end lost 6 bases, and 15 bases lay between the germline ends. Germline V gives CDR1 SEHNR, CDR2 FQNEAQ (reference sequence). CDR3 size: 14 residues. CDR3 amino acids: CASSSQGSVSEAFF. The DNA of the CDR3 is TGTGCCAGCAGCTCGCAGGGATCTGTCTCTGAAGCTTTCTTT. The entire variable domain, with the rest obtained from reference TRBV7-9 and TRBJ1-1, is as follows: DTGVSQNPRHKITKRGQNVTFRCDPISEHNRLYWYRQTLGQGPEFLTYFQNEAQLEKSRLLSDRFSAERPKGSFSTLEIQRTEQGDSAMYLCASSSQGSVSEAFFGQGTRLTVV.

This clone was found a few times. V is TRBV18 and J is TRBJ2-7; the D gene could be TRBD1 or TRBD2 (6 bases each). In germline, CDR1 is KGHSH, CDR2 LQKENI. Trimming took 0 bases from V and 6 from J, leaving 9 bases between them. This CDR3 comprises 13 residues. The CDR3 nucleotides are TGTGCCAGCTCACCACCACAGGGACTCGAGCAGTACTTC. It codes for CASSPPQGLEQYF.

This chain links TRBV7-9 with TRBJ2-2; possible D gene TRBD1, 6 bases. The CDR3 covers 16 residues. In germline, CDR1 is SEHNR, CDR2 FQNEAQ (reference sequence). Deletions cut 5 bases from V and 3 bases from J, with 16 bases between. Here the CDR3 DNA reads TGTGCCAGCAGCCCTGGGAACAGGGTTTACACCGGGGAGCTGTTTTTT. It codes for CASSPGNRVYTGELFF.

This chain connects TRBV20-1 to TRBJ2-3; D is ambiguous. This CDR3 contains 10 residues. The germline V gene has CDR1 DFQATT and CDR2 SNEGSKA (reference sequence). Trimming took off 1 base at V and 6 bases at J, with 2 bases between the two ends. The CDR3 DNA follows: TGCAGTGCTAGAGTGGATACGCAGTATTTT. It yields the protein CSARVDTQYF.

This chain connects TRBV4-1 to TRBJ2-5; possibly TRBD2 for D (7 bases). Trimming left V 0 bases short and J 2 bases short, with 16 bases between. The germline gives CDR1 MGHRA, CDR2 YSYEKL. CDR3 length: 17 amino acids. In nucleotides, the CDR3 is TGCGCCAGCAGCCAAGATAGGGGGGGACCGTCGCAAGAGACCCAGTACTTC. Translation: CASSQDRGGPSQETQYF.